This paragraph covers one T cell receptor (beta chain) sequence. As yet, its antigen is unknown. MiXCR was run by TCRdb on the RACE reads, yielding one entry per CDR3 protein. Here the sample spans approximately 180,000 distinct CDR3 sequences, nearly 30% being singletons. V dropped 4 bases and J dropped 2 bases, with 13 bases sitting between them. The germline V gene encodes CDR1 MNHEY and CDR2 SMNVEV (reference sequence). The CDR3 is 15 amino acids. The time point denotes: pre-sensitization, week 0. Treatment indicated: therapeutic diphenylcyclopropenone sensitization with weekly scalp DPC. Patients had alopecia, were aged 18 to 70, and were not pregnant. The data were obtained in a study of human T cells and chemical hapten exposure. Overall study: Mostly female, the patients presented with alopecia areata, totalis or universalis. Whole-study findings and limits: Relative to controls, expanded TCRs formed significantly more large CDR3 similarity clusters.

The receptor comes from a woman aged 25 to 39 with alopecia areata. Some clones in this sample may be carry-over from other donors' samples. This chain links TRBV27 with TRBJ2-3; D ambiguous. Source: whole blood, taken in connection with sensitization to the hapten diphenylcyclopropenone (DPC). Here the CDR3 DNA reads TGTGCCAGCAGTTCCCAGTCACGTGACACAGATACGCAGTATTTT. Protein product: CASSSQSRDTDTQYF.